This TCR beta chain was identified during a study of response to subunit inactivated influenza vaccine. The study, taken as a whole, reports: Each seasonal influenza vaccination recruits few new T cells, the authors suggested.

TCRdb processed the RT-PCR reads anew with MiXCR; each CDR3 protein has one entry. The data contain about 540,000 distinct CDR3 sequences, 20% to 25% of them singletons. As for this clonotype: Its specificity is unknown.

Germline assignment: CDR1 LGHDT and CDR2 YNNKEL (reference sequence). The V end was cut by 2 bases, the J end by 4 bases, with 12 bases between. This CDR3 has 14 residues. The data also belong to a second study, concerning T cells expressing NK-cell markers. That source notes: In generating TCR beta cDNA, 5'RACE template switching with UMIs was used. Among several donors, these clonotypes also ranked first in the CD3+CD56-NKG2C+ fraction. Specificity for HCMV among expanded NKG2C+ T cell clones was not established.

This chain connects TRBV3-1 to TRBJ2-7, with D tentatively TRBD1 or TRBD2 (5 bases each). The source of this sequence is a man aged 45-65 years who received an inactivated influenza vaccine. The sample was CD4+ T cells sorted from PBMCs, taken less than 13 days after vaccination. The CDR3 sequence: CASSQSGRRYEQYF. CDR3 nucleotides: TGTGCCAGCAGCCAATCGGGACGTAGGTACGAGCAGTACTTC.